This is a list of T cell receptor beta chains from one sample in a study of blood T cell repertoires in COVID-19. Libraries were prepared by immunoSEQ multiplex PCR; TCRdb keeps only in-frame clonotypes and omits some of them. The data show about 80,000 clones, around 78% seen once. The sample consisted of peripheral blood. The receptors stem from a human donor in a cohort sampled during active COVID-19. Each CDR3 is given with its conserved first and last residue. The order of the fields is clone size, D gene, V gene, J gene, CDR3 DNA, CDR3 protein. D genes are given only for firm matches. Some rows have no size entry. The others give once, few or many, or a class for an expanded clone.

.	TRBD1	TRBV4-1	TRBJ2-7	TGCGCCAGCAGTAGGACAGGGAATCCGTACGAGCAGTACTTC	CASSRTGNPYEQYF
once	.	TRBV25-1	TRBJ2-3	TGTGCCAGCAGCCGACAGGCCCTAACGAGTGATACGCAGTATTTT	CASSRQALTSDTQYF
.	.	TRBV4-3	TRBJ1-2	TGCGCCAGCAGCCAAGCGAAGGACAGATCATTAATACGGGACTATGGCTACACCTTC	CASSQAKDRSLIRDYGYTF
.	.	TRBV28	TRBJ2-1	TGTGCCAGCAGTCCAGGGTTGAGCTCCTACAATGAGCAGTTCTTC	CASSPGLSSYNEQFF
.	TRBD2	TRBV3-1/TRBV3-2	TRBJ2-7	TGTGCCAGCAGCCCAACCCAACTAGCGGGGGGGGCTGGCGAGCAGTACTTC	CASSPTQLAGGAGEQYF
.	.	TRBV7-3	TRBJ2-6	TGTGCCAGCAGCGCCAATGGAGCTGGGGCCAACGTCCTGACTTTC	CASSANGAGANVLTF
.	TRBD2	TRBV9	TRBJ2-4	TGTGCCAGCAGCCCTCGAGCGGGAGAAGCGGCCAAAAACATTCAGTACTTC	CASSPRAGEAAKNIQYF
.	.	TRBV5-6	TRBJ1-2	TGTGCCAGCAGCTTGGGCGCCATTGTCTATGGCTACACCTTC	CASSLGAIVYGYTF
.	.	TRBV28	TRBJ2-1	TGTGCCAGCAGTTTACTCACAGGGTTGGTACGGGAGCAGTTCTTC	CASSLLTGLVREQFF
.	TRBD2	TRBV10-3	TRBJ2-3	TGTGCCATCCGCCGCCGGGAGGTGGATACGCAGTATTTT	CAIRRREVDTQYF
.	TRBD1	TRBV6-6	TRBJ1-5	TGTGCCAGCAGATATCTGGACAGGGAGAATCAGCCCCAGCATTTT	CASRYLDRENQPQHF
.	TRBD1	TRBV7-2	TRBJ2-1	TGTGCCAGCAGCCCCGGGACAGCTTACAATGAGCAGTTCTTC	CASSPGTAYNEQFF
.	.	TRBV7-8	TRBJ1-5	TGTGCCAGCAGCCCGCAACAGGGAGTGAGCAATCAGCCCCAGCATTTT	CASSPQQGVSNQPQHF
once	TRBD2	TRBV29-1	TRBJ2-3	TGCAGCGTGGGACTAGCGGGACTCCCGATCTACACAGATACGCAGTATTTT	CSVGLAGLPIYTDTQYF
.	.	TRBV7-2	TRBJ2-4	TGTGCCAGCAGCTCCGGGACAAGAAAAAACATTCAGTACTTC	CASSSGTRKNIQYF
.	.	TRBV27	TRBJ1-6	TGTGCCAGCAGTTTATCGGGGGGGGCCTATAATTCACCCCTCCACTTT	CASSLSGGAYNSPLHF
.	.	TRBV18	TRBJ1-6	TGTGCCAGCTCACCAGGGGGACAAAATTTGCCCCTCCACTTT	CASSPGGQNLPLHF
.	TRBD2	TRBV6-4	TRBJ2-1	TGTGCCAGCAGTGCCACCCGACTAGCGGGGGGCTACAATGAGCAGTTCTTC	CASSATRLAGGYNEQFF
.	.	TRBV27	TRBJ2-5	TGTGCCAGCAGTTCCCTGACAGTAGAGACCCAGTACTTC	CASSSLTVETQYF
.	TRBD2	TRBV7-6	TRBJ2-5	TGTGCCAGCAGCCCGGGGGAGGGGGAGACCCAGTACTTC	CASSPGEGETQYF
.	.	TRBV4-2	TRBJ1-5	TGTGCCAGCAGCCCCGCGAGGGGGGAGGGTCAGCCCCAGCATTTT	CASSPARGEGQPQHF
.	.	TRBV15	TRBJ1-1	TGTGCCACCAGCAGAGGAGTAATGGCTGAAGCTTTCTTT	CATSRGVMAEAFF
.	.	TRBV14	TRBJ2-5	TGTGCCAGCAGCCAGAGTTCCCGGTGGGCGGAGACCCAGTACTTC	CASSQSSRWAETQYF
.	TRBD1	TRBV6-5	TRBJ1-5	TGTGCCAGCAGCGATACAGGGGGTAGTGGTCAGCCCCAGCATTTT	CASSDTGGSGQPQHF
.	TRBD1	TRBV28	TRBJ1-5	TGTGCCAGCAGTTTAAAATTTACAGGGGGCAATCAGCCCCAGCATTTT	CASSLKFTGGNQPQHF
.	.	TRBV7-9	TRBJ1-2	TGTGCCAGCAGCTTAGTCGGGGGGGAAGCCGACTATGGCTACACCTTC	CASSLVGGEADYGYTF
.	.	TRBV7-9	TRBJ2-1	TGTGCCAGCAGCTTCGAGAGCTCCTACAATGAGCAGTTCTTC	CASSFESSYNEQFF
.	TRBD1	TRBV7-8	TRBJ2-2	TGTGCCAGCACCGACAGGGGCGGGTTTGCCGGGGAGCTGTTTTTT	CASTDRGGFAGELFF
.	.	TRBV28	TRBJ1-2	TGTGCCAGCAGTTTAAGTCAGGGCTATGGCTACACCTTC	CASSLSQGYGYTF
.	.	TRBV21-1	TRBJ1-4	TGTGCCAGCAGGAGTAAACAGGGGGGATCTAATGAAAAACTGTTTTTT	CASRSKQGGSNEKLFF
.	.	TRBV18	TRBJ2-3	TGTGCCAGCTCACCTTCCGGCACAGATACGCAGTATTTT	CASSPSGTDTQYF
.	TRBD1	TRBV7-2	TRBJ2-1	TGTGCCAGCAGCACAGGACAGGTGCCGCGCAATGAGCAGTTCTTC	CASSTGQVPRNEQFF
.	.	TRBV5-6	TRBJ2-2	TGTGCCAGCAGCTTTGTATCCGGGGAGCTGTTTTTT	CASSFVSGELFF
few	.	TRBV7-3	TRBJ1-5	TGTGCCAGCAGCCAGGGCGGGGGGAATCAGCCCCAGCATTTT	CASSQGGGNQPQHF
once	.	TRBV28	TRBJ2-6	TGTGCCGTAGGTCGGGGCTCTGGGGCCAACGTCCTGACTTTC	CAVGRGSGANVLTF
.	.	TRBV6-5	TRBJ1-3	TGTGCCAGCAAGCTAGACAGAGTCTCTGGAAACACCATATATTTT	CASKLDRVSGNTIYF
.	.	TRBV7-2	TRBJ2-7	TGTGCCAGCAGCTTCGCAGGGTTCTCCTACGAGCAGTACTTC	CASSFAGFSYEQYF
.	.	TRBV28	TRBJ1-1	TGTGCCACAGACCCCCTACAGGGATTCGACACTGAAGCTTTCTTT	CATDPLQGFDTEAFF
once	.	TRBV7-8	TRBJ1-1	TGTGCCAGCGGGCTAAGGGAGGGGGATGGAACGGCTTTCTTT	CASGLREGDGTAFF
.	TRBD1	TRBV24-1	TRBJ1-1	TGTGCCACCAGTGACCGTACAGGGGGATACGCTTTCTTT	CATSDRTGGYAFF
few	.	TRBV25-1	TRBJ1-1	TGTGCCAGCAGTGAGGGCAGGGTATACACTGAAGCTTTCTTT	CASSEGRVYTEAFF
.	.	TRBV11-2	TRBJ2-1	TGTGCCAGCAGCTTTACGGGGATCTACAATGAGCAGTTCTTC	CASSFTGIYNEQFF
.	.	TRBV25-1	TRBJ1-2	TGTGCCAGCAGAGACAGTAACTATGGCTACACCTTC	CASRDSNYGYTF
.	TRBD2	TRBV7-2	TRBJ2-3	TGTGCCAGCAGCTTAGGGACTAGCGGAGCGACAGATACGCAGTATTTT	CASSLGTSGATDTQYF
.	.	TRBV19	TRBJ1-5	TGTGCCAGTAGAGCAAGCCCGCCCTACAATCAGCCCCAGCATTTT	CASRASPPYNQPQHF
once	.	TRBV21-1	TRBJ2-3	TGTGCCAGCAGCAAAGAAGGGACAGGGGGCGCAGAAGATACGCAGTATTTT	CASSKEGTGGAEDTQYF
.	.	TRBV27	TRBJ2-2	TGTGCCAGCAGTTCCGGGGATGCCGGGGAGCTGTTTTTT	CASSSGDAGELFF
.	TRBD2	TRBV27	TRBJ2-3	TGTGCCAGCAGTTTCGTTAGCGGGGCCAGCACAGATACGCAGTATTTT	CASSFVSGASTDTQYF
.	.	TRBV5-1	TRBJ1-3	TGCGCCAGCTCCGGGGGGGGCTCTGGAAACACCATATATTTT	CASSGGGSGNTIYF
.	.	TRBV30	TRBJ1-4	TGTGCCTGGAGCCCGGACATAAATGAAAAACTGTTTTTT	CAWSPDINEKLFF
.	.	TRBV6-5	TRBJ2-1	TGTGCCAGTCGGACTGGGGTGATTTATGAGCAGTTCTTC	CASRTGVIYEQFF